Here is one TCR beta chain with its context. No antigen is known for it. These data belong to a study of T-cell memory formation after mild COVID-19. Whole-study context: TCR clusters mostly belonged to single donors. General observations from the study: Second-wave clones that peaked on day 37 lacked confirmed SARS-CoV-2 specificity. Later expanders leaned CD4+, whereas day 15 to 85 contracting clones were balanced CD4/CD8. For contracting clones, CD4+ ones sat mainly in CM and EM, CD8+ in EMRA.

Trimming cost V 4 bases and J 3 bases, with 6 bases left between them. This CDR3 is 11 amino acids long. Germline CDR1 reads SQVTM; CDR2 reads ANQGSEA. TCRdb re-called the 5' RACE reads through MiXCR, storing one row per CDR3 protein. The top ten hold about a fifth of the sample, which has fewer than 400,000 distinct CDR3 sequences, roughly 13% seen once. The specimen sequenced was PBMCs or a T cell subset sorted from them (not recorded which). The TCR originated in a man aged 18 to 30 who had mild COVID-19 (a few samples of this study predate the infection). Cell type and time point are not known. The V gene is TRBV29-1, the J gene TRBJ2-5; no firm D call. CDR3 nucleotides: TGCAGCGTTGGTGGAGAAGAGACCCAGTACTTC. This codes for CSVGGEETQYF. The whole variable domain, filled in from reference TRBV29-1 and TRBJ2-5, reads SAVISQKPSRDICQRGTSLTIQCQVDSQVTMMFWYRQQPGQSLTLIATANQGSEATYESGFVIDKFPISRPNLTFSTLTVSNMSPEDSSIYLCSVGGEETQYFGPGTRLLVL.